These 25 T cell receptor beta chains were all obtained from the same sample, sequenced in a study of blood T cell repertoires in COVID-19. TCRdb's table, derived via immunoSEQ multiplex PCR, lists solely in-frame clones and lacks some. The table lists hundreds of thousands of clones, approximately 87% of them singletons. The material sequenced was PBMCs or T cells enriched from blood (not recorded which). These receptors were taken from a woman aged 45-65 years in a cohort exposed to, infected with or recovered from COVID-19 (not recorded which).

The V gene is TRBV27, the J gene TRBJ2-2; 10 nucleotides agree with TRBD2. Germline V gene lookup returns CDR1 MNHEY and CDR2 SMNVEV (reference sequence). The CDR3 has 16 residues. After removal of 6 bases from V and 5 bases from J, the junction contained 9 bases not matched to a gene. The CDR3 nucleotides are TGTGCCAGCAGCCCAGCGGGGGGGCGAAGAACCGGGGAGCTGTTTTTT. Protein sequence: CASSPAGGRRTGELFF.

The rearrangement uses TRBV6-1 and TRBJ1-5, with D possibly TRBD1 on 6 matching bases. Germline assignment: CDR1 MNHNS and CDR2 SASEGT. The CDR3 totals 16 residues. V lost 4 bases and J lost 8, with 21 bases in between. CDR3 nucleotides: TGTGCCAGCAGTGGAAGAAAGGGGGTCGCAGGGGAGCCCCAGCATTTT. This encodes CASSGRKGVAGEPQHF.

This clone has more than one count but fewer than ten. This sequence joins TRBV6-5 and TRBJ1-1; 11 nucleotides align to TRBD1. The trim removed 6 bases at V and 7 bases at J, leaving 7 bases unmatched. Looked up from germline, CDR1 is MNHEY and CDR2 is SVGAGI. The CDR3 loop spans 14 amino acids. The CDR3 nucleotides are TGTGCCAGCAGGAAGGGACAGGGGGGGCTTGAAGCTTTCTTT. This codes for CASRKGQGGLEAFF.

The CDR3: CASSEQGAGGYTF. CDR3 coding DNA: TGTGCCAGCAGCGAACAGGGGGCGGGAGGCTACACCTTC. The V gene is TRBV7-3, the J gene TRBJ1-2; the match to TRBD1 covers 9 bases. The CDR3 is 13 residues long. The germline V gene encodes CDR1 SGHTA and CDR2 FQGTGA. Unmatched junction bases numbered 6, after V lost 5 bases and J lost 8 bases.

J is TRBJ1-2 and V is TRBV5-4, with D possibly matching TRBD1 (6 bases). V dropped 0 bases and J dropped 2 bases, with 11 bases sitting between them. Germline lookup yields CDR1 SGHNT and CDR2 YYREEE (reference sequence). The CDR3 length is 15 residues. CDR3 sequence (DNA): TGTGCCAGCAGCTTGGCCGGCAGGGGAAACTATGGCTACACCTTC. This gives the protein CASSLAGRGNYGYTF.

The chain uses TRBV30 and TRBJ2-3; 12 bases agree with TRBD2. This CDR3 comprises 17 residues. With 0 bases clipped from V and 1 base from J, the junction kept 5 bases outside the gene matches. Per germline, CDR1 GTSNPN and CDR2 SVGIG (reference sequence). CDR3 coding DNA: TGTGCCTGGAGTGTACGGCTAGCGGGGGGGGGCACAGATACGCAGTATTTT. Protein product: CAWSVRLAGGGTDTQYF.

This clone was detected a few times. This chain uses TRBV5-8 with TRBJ1-2; D may be TRBD1 (5 bases). CDR3 length: 14 residues. V was shortened by 1 base and J by 4 bases, with 11 bases between the two germline ends. Germline V gene sequence: CDR1 SGHTS, CDR2 YDEGEE. The CDR3 nucleotides are TGTGCCAGCAGCTTGCGGGGGATTAGCTATGGCTACACCTTC. As protein: CASSLRGISYGYTF. Supplemented by reference TRBV5-8 and TRBJ1-2, the full variable domain reads EAGVTQSPTHLIKTRGQQATLRCSPISGHTSVYWYQQALGLGLQFLLWYDEGEERNRGNFPPRFSGRQFPNYSSELNVNALELEDSALYLCASSLRGISYGYTFGSGTRLTVV.

This chain connects TRBV4-1 to TRBJ2-2; tentative D call: TRBD1 (6 bases). The CDR3 loop spans 17 amino acids. With 1 base removed from V and 0 bases from J, the gap between germline ends came to 12 bases. Germline CDR1 is MGHRA and CDR2 is YSYEKL. CDR3 sequence reads: CASSQAPPGANTGELFF. The CDR3 DNA reads as TGCGCCAGCAGCCAAGCCCCTCCAGGGGCGAACACCGGGGAGCTGTTTTTT.

This chain uses TRBV11-3 with TRBJ2-1, with D perhaps TRBD2 (5 bases). V was cut by 3 bases and J by 10 bases, with 13 bases left in between. The germline V gene encodes CDR1 SGHNT and CDR2 YENEEA. The CDR3 is 13 amino acids. CDR3 nucleotides: TGTGCCAGCAGCTTGCGCGCTACGGGGGAGCAGTTCTTC. This gives the protein CASSLRATGEQFF.

The chain is built from TRBV4-3 and TRBJ1-2, with D maybe TRBD1 (6 bases). Germline lookup yields CDR1 LGHNA and CDR2 YSLEER. CDR3 length equals 16 residues. V lost 0 bases and J lost 4, with 15 bases in between. CDR3 bases: TGCGCCAGCAGCCAAGATCGGGACCAGGGGTCCTATGGCTACACCTTC. Translation gives CASSQDRDQGSYGYTF.

The chain carries TRBV25-1 and TRBJ1-3; 10 nucleotides agree with TRBD1. The junction had 3 bases not matched to a gene; V was cut back by 3 bases and J by 4 bases. CDR1 MGHDK and CDR2 SYGVNS come from the germline V gene. The CDR3 consists of 15 residues. The CDR3 is CASSDPGQGGNTIYF. In DNA, the CDR3 is TGTGCCAGCAGTGATCCGGGACAGGGGGGAAACACCATATATTTT.

The V call is TRBV3-1 (or the pseudogene TRBV3-2), the J call TRBJ2-2; tentatively, D is TRBD2 (5 bases). This CDR3 has 15 amino acids. Looked up from germline, CDR1 is LGHDT and CDR2 is YNNKEL (reference sequence). V lost 3 bases, J lost 7 bases, and 15 bases lay in between. The chain's CDR3 is CASSQGTHRGGELFF. CDR3 DNA sequence: TGTGCCAGCAGCCAGGGAACACACCGGGGCGGGGAGCTGTTTTTT.

The chain employs TRBV4-3 and TRBJ2-1; D is ambiguous. This CDR3 contains 15 residues. Trimming shortened V by 5 bases and J by 0 bases, and 11 bases separated the two germline ends. Germline values: CDR1 LGHNA, CDR2 YSLEER. The CDR3 spells CASSAKRSSYNEQFF. DNA of the CDR3: TGCGCCAGCAGCGCGAAGAGGAGCTCCTACAATGAGCAGTTCTTC.

The V gene is TRBV30, the J gene TRBJ2-7, with 8 bases identical to TRBD2. CDR3 length equals 14 residues. CDR1 GTSNPN and CDR2 SVGIG come from the germline V gene (reference sequence). V lost 2 bases, J lost 1 base, and 4 bases stayed unmatched. The CDR3: CAWSLRGDSYEQYF. The CDR3, as DNA: TGTGCCTGGAGTCTGCGGGGGGATTCCTACGAGCAGTACTTC.

The chain carries TRBV9 and TRBJ1-3; TRBD1 matches 8 bases. From germline, CDR1 is SGDLS and CDR2 YYNGEE. V dropped 3 bases and J dropped 0; count of bases not matched to a gene: 11. This CDR3 spans 18 amino acids. The CDR3 sequence is CASSDQGQARISGNTIYF. DNA for the CDR3: TGTGCCAGCAGCGACCAGGGACAGGCCCGGATCTCTGGAAACACCATATATTTT.

The rearrangement joins TRBV5-5 to TRBJ1-4, with 7 bases fitting TRBD1. Germline V lookup: CDR1 SGHKS, CDR2 YYEKEE (reference sequence). J lost 10 bases, V lost 6 bases, and 15 bases had no gene match. The CDR3 runs 15 residues. CDR3 residues: CASTLVSGTEVKLFF. The CDR3 DNA sequence: TGTGCCAGCACCCTCGTCTCCGGGACAGAGGTAAAACTGTTTTTT.

This clone was found once. V and J are TRBV15 and TRBJ2-7; 8 bases agree with TRBD1. The CDR3 covers 15 residues. The germline gives CDR1 LNHNV, CDR2 YYDKDF (reference sequence). V dropped 1 base and J dropped 4; count of bases not matched to a gene: 6. The CDR3 loop reads CATSRGTGSVYEQYF. CDR3 nucleotide sequence: TGTGCCACCAGCAGAGGGACAGGGAGTGTGTACGAGCAGTACTTC.

This chain connects TRBV29-1 to TRBJ1-6, with D maybe TRBD1 (6 bases). V was clipped by 0 bases and J by 2 bases, with 20 bases between them. The CDR3 totals 19 residues. Germline V gives CDR1 SQVTM, CDR2 ANQGSEA. The CDR3 is CSVEDRGADRTPYNSPLHF. The CDR3 coding sequence is TGCAGCGTTGAAGATCGGGGCGCCGACAGGACTCCCTATAATTCACCCCTCCACTTT.

The chain joins TRBV5-1 to TRBJ2-3; 13 positions agree with TRBD2. V lost 4 bases to trimming and J lost 2 bases; unmatched junction nucleotides: 4. The CDR3 is made up of 16 amino acids. Per the germline V gene, CDR1 is SGHRS and CDR2 is YFSETQ. The CDR3 nucleotides read TGCGCCAGCAGCAGACTAGCGGGGGGACCCACAGATACGCAGTATTTT. It specifies CASSRLAGGPTDTQYF. The full variable domain, its missing parts supplied by reference TRBV5-1 and TRBJ2-3, is KAGVTQTPRYLIKTRGQQVTLSCSPISGHRSVSWYQQTPGQGLQFLFEYFSETQRNKGNFPGRFSGRQFSNSRSEMNVSTLELGDSALYLCASSRLAGGPTDTQYFGPGTRLTVL.

The chain is built from TRBV6-5 and TRBJ1-2; the D gene is possibly TRBD1 (5 bases). The germline V gene encodes CDR1 MNHEY and CDR2 SVGAGI. The V and J ends lost 5 bases and 7 bases respectively, with 14 bases between them. This CDR3 comprises 13 residues. The CDR3 DNA reads TGTGCCAGCAGTCCCCGCCCGGGGGGTGGCTACACCTTC. Protein sequence: CASSPRPGGGYTF.

The chain uses TRBV11-2 and TRBJ1-3; D is undetermined. Germline CDR1 and CDR2: SGHAT and FQNNGV. The V end was cut by 4 bases, the J end by 1 base, with 8 bases between. The CDR3 has 14 residues. CDR3 coding DNA: TGTGCCAGCAGCTCGCGGGGTTCTGGAAACACCATATATTTT. Its protein is CASSSRGSGNTIYF.

In DNA form, the CDR3 reads TGTGCCAGCAGCCAGGACTTTGGATGGGAGACCCAGTACTTC. It encodes CASSQDFGWETQYF. The chain employs TRBV3-1 (or the pseudogene TRBV3-2) and TRBJ2-5; weak D call: TRBD2 (5 bases). The V gene lost 3 bases and the J gene lost 5 bases, with 13 bases spanning the gap. The CDR3 consists of 14 residues. CDR1 and CDR2 from the germline V gene are LGHDT and YNNKEL (reference sequence).

The rearrangement links TRBV5-4 to TRBJ2-7; TRBD1 matches at 10 bases. The length of the CDR3 is 17 residues. With V trimmed by 2 bases and J by 2 bases, 10 bases remained unmatched. Germline loops: CDR1 SGHNT, CDR2 YYREEE (reference sequence). The CDR3 sequence: CASSLGRPDRGAYEQYF. The CDR3 DNA reads as TGTGCCAGCAGCTTAGGACGGCCGGACAGGGGGGCCTACGAGCAGTACTTC.

This sequence joins TRBV5-6 and TRBJ1-1; maybe TRBD1 (6 bases). CDR3 length: 16 amino acids. V lost 1 base and J lost 7, with 20 bases in between. Germline loops: CDR1 SGHDT, CDR2 YYEEEE. This CDR3 is CASSLTWTVGADEAFF. For the CDR3, the DNA is TGTGCCAGCAGCTTGACGTGGACAGTCGGTGCGGATGAAGCTTTCTTT.

The CDR3 region has the DNA TGTGCCAGCAGCGCTAAACAGGGGGTCTACGAGCAGTACTTC. It is translated as CASSAKQGVYEQYF. The chain links TRBV9 to TRBJ2-7; 8 positions match TRBD1. CDR3 length equals 14 residues. CDR1 and CDR2 from the germline V gene are SGDLS and YYNGEE. Trimming took 3 bases from V and 3 from J; bases not matched to a gene: 5. The full variable domain, in which reference TRBV9 and TRBJ2-7 provide the parts outside the CDR3, is DSGVTQTPKHLITATGQRVTLRCSPRSGDLSVYWYQQSLDQGLQFLIQYYNGEERAKGNILERFSAQQFPDLHSELNLSSLELGDSALYFCASSAKQGVYEQYFGPGTRLTVT.